The clone carrying this TCR beta chain was recorded a few times. There are 12 residues in the CDR3. The V end lost 3 bases, the J end lost 7 bases, and 6 bases lay between the germline ends. From germline, CDR1 is KGHDR and CDR2 SFDVKD. This sample is drawn from a study of blood T cell repertoires in COVID-19. Here immunoSEQ multiplex PCR was the method, and the copy in TCRdb shows in-frame clones only, minus some. The profile shows tens of thousands of clones, around nine tenths of them singletons. The V and J genes are TRBV24-1 and TRBJ2-1, with D possibly being TRBD2 (5 bases). Sequenced sample: peripheral blood. The sequence derives from a man in his 70s with acute or convalescent COVID-19. This chain's CDR3 is CATSDRGNEQFF. The CDR3 DNA reads as TGTGCCACCAGTGATCGCGGGAATGAGCAGTTCTTC.